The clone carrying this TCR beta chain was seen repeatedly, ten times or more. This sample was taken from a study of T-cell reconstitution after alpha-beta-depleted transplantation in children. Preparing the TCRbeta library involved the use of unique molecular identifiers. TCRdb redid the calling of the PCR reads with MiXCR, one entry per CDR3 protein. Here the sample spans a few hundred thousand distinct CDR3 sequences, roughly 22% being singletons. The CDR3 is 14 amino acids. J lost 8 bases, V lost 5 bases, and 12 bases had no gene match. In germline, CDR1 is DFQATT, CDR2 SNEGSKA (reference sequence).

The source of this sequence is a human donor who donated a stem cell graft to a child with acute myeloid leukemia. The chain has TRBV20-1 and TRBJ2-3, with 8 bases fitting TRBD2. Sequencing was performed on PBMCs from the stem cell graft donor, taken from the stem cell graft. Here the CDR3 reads CSALLPIAGTTQYF. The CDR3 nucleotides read TGCAGTGCTCTTTTACCTATAGCGGGGACTACGCAGTATTTT.